This T cell receptor (beta chain) was sequenced for a study of blood T cell repertoires in COVID-19. Study background: Samples representing acute and convalescent COVID-19 were sourced from the United States, Italy and Spain. T cells, B-cell-depleted T cells, or PBMCs provided the cDNA or gDNA that served as material.

J lost 4 bases, V lost 1 base, and 15 bases had no gene match. Per the germline V gene, CDR1 is SGHNT and CDR2 is YYREEE (reference sequence). CDR3 size: 19 residues. Original handling: Estimation of nucleated cell counts was performed using reference gene primer amplification. Data came from immunoSEQ multiplex PCR; TCRdb stores just in-frame clones and leaves some out. V and J calls and clone size are copied from that table; D and trimming were computed from the DNA. The table has around 300,000 clones, roughly 90% seen once; the top ten hold around 2.2%. Seattle-derived patients entered the study during active infection and were followed longitudinally.

The chain links TRBV5-4 to TRBJ2-2; TRBD2 agrees at 8 bases. The sequenced material came from peripheral blood. This TCR was sampled from a woman between 25 and 40 years old with COVID-19, enrolled during active disease. This chain's CDR3 is CASSLKRGGRLSGTGELFF. In nucleotides, the CDR3 is TGTGCCAGCAGCTTGAAGAGGGGCGGGAGGCTCTCGGGCACCGGGGAGCTGTTTTTT.